These T cell receptor beta chains were read from a single sample in a study of blood T cells in healthy people across ages. In TCRdb, the 5' RACE reads were re-called with MiXCR into one record per CDR3 protein. The sample lists some 1.4 million distinct CDR3 sequences, 42% occurring once. Sequenced: blood. These receptor sequences come from a young woman in good health. The CDR3 runs from the conserved cysteine through the conserved F or W. D genes are given only for firm matches. Not all rows give a size; the values are once, few, many and, for expanded clones, a class.

J gene,V gene,D gene,clone size,CDR3 protein,CDR3 DNA
TRBJ2-7,TRBV27,-,few,CASSFGWLSYEQYF,TGTGCCAGCAGTTTTGGGTGGCTCTCCTACGAGCAGTACTTC
TRBJ2-1,TRBV11-2,-,-,CASSYLGGVPYNEQFF,TGTGCCAGCAGTTACCTAGGCGGGGTGCCCTACAATGAGCAGTTCTTC
TRBJ1-6,TRBV20-1,-,-,CSASPSPYNSPLHF,TGCAGTGCCAGCCCAAGCCCTTATAATTCACCCCTCCACTTT
TRBJ1-1,TRBV3-1,-,-,CASSNTQGTEAFF,TGTGCCAGCAGCAATACACAGGGAACTGAAGCTTTCTTT
TRBJ1-5,TRBV12-3/TRBV12-4,-,many,CASSFSGGNQPQHF,TGTGCCAGCAGTTTCTCGGGGGGCAATCAGCCCCAGCATTTT
TRBJ2-5,TRBV27,-,few,CASSLEGAKTQYF,TGTGCCAGCAGTTTAGAGGGTGCAAAGACCCAGTACTTC
TRBJ1-2,TRBV7-2,TRBD1,few,CASNSPGQGNYGYTF,TGTGCCAGCAACTCACCGGGACAGGGAAACTATGGCTACACCTTC
TRBJ2-1,TRBV9,TRBD2,-,CASSEGLAGVGNEQFF,TGTGCCAGCAGCGAGGGACTAGCGGGAGTGGGCAATGAGCAGTTCTTC
TRBJ2-7,TRBV7-2,-,many,CASSLVSGIDYEQYF,TGTGCCAGCAGCTTAGTTTCGGGAATCGACTACGAGCAGTACTTC
TRBJ2-5,TRBV29-1,-,-,CSVEGGQMEHETQYF,TGCAGCGTTGAAGGTGGACAGATGGAGCATGAGACCCAGTACTTC
TRBJ2-1,TRBV2,TRBD1,-,CASKAGTGQYNEQFF,TGTGCCAGCAAGGCAGGGACAGGGCAATACAATGAGCAGTTCTTC
TRBJ2-1,TRBV29-1,TRBD2,few,CSVEDPAGGLNSYNEQFF,TGCAGCGTTGAAGATCCAGCGGGGGGCCTGAACTCCTACAATGAGCAGTTCTTC
TRBJ1-2,TRBV3-1,-,-,CASSQDWDNLNYGYTF,TGTGCCAGCAGCCAAGATTGGGACAATCTTAACTATGGCTACACCTTC
TRBJ1-2,TRBV6-5,TRBD1,few,CASSPQGTLGYTF,TGTGCCAGCAGCCCACAGGGGACTTTAGGCTACACCTTC
TRBJ2-3,TRBV29-1,TRBD2,few,CSAWEGRITDTQYF,TGCAGCGCCTGGGAGGGACGGATCACAGATACGCAGTATTTT
TRBJ2-5,TRBV25-1,-,-,CASSDSPRGRDYELYF,TGTGCCAGCAGTGACTCGCCCAGGGGCAGGGACTACGAGCTGTACTTC
TRBJ2-3,TRBV5-4,TRBD1,-,CASSTGQGIRSGPAEDTQYF,TGTGCCAGCAGCACCGGACAGGGTATTCGCTCGGGACCAGCCGAAGATACGCAGTATTTT
TRBJ2-3,TRBV5-1,-,few,CASSLFAEITDTQYF,TGCGCCAGCAGCTTGTTTGCGGAGATCACAGATACGCAGTATTTT
TRBJ2-2,TRBV29-1,TRBD2,-,CSVRRGVNTGELFF,TGCAGCGTGAGACGGGGGGTTAACACCGGGGAGCTGTTTTTT
TRBJ2-3,TRBV2,-,few,CASSEEDLNPTDTQYF,TGTGCCAGCAGTGAAGAGGACCTAAACCCCACAGATACGCAGTATTTT
TRBJ1-2,TRBV12-3/TRBV12-4,-,few,CASSPGPKKHYGYTF,TGTGCCAGCAGTCCCGGGCCCAAAAAACACTATGGCTACACCTTC
TRBJ2-1,TRBV12-3/TRBV12-4,-,once,CASSEPARETQFF,TGTGCCAGCAGTGAGCCAGCCAGGGAGACCCAGTTCTTC
TRBJ2-7,TRBV2,-,-,CASSDTTLQGYEQYF,TGTGCCAGCAGTGATACAACACTTCAAGGATACGAGCAGTACTTC
TRBJ1-1,TRBV12-3/TRBV12-4,TRBD1,few,CASSCPGQGATEAFF,TGTGCCAGCAGTTGTCCGGGACAGGGGGCCACTGAAGCTTTCTTT
TRBJ2-7,TRBV14,TRBD2,few,CASSRMGLAGGPGSYEQYF,TGTGCCAGCAGCCGTATGGGACTAGCGGGAGGGCCGGGCTCCTACGAGCAGTACTTC
TRBJ2-7,TRBV7-8,-,-,CASSSQQGGEQYF,TGTGCCAGCAGCTCCCAACAAGGTGGCGAGCAGTACTTC
TRBJ2-5,TRBV20-1,TRBD2,-,CSFSGLAGEVTQYF,TGCAGCTTCTCGGGACTAGCGGGGGAGGTGACCCAGTACTTC
TRBJ1-6,TRBV20-1,TRBD1,-,CSAPAGGYNSPLHF,TGCAGTGCCCCGGCAGGGGGCTATAATTCACCCCTCCACTTT
TRBJ2-1,TRBV5-4,-,-,CAAADGASYNEQFF,TGTGCCGCAGCCGACGGGGCCTCCTACAATGAGCAGTTCTTC
TRBJ2-7,TRBV5-1,TRBD2,-,CASRDGTSGGLYNEQYF,TGCGCCAGCAGGGATGGGACTAGCGGGGGCCTCTACAATGAGCAGTACTTC
TRBJ2-7,TRBV27,TRBD2,once,CASRTLAGVGYEQYF,TGTGCCAGCAGAACCCTAGCGGGAGTAGGATACGAGCAGTACTTC
TRBJ2-7,TRBV4-1,-,-,CASSQGQFTYEQYF,TGCGCCAGCAGCCAAGGACAGTTTACCTACGAGCAGTACTTC
TRBJ2-5,TRBV6-1,-,-,CASSTDISDGHQETQYF,TGTGCCAGCAGCACCGACATCTCCGACGGGCATCAAGAGACCCAGTACTTC
TRBJ2-4,TRBV30,-,-,CAWSVGGLAKNIQYF,TGTGCCTGGAGTGTTGGAGGGCTAGCCAAAAACATTCAGTACTTC
TRBJ2-7,TRBV20-1,-,-,CSAPEGLDFYEQYF,TGCAGTGCCCCAGAGGGGCTAGATTTTTACGAGCAGTACTTC
TRBJ2-2,TRBV11-2,-,-,CASSLGTWERHTGELFF,TGTGCCAGCAGCTTGGGGACCTGGGAGCGCCACACCGGGGAGCTGTTTTTT
TRBJ2-3,TRBV24-1,-,-,CATSDFSGSGTDTQYF,TGTGCCACCAGTGATTTCTCCGGGAGTGGCACAGATACGCAGTATTTT
TRBJ2-7,TRBV7-6,TRBD2,many,CASSLLAGIYEQYF,TGTGCCAGCAGCCTTCTAGCGGGAATTTACGAGCAGTACTTC
TRBJ2-7,TRBV6-6,TRBD2,few,CASSYPSGGSYEQYF,TGTGCCAGCAGTTACCCTAGCGGGGGGTCATACGAGCAGTACTTC
TRBJ2-1,TRBV5-6,TRBD2,-,CASSPPGLVVNNEQFF,TGTGCCAGCAGCCCGCCGGGACTAGTGGTGAACAATGAGCAGTTCTTC
TRBJ2-5,TRBV5-1,-,-,CASSPLGVEQYF,TGCGCCAGCAGCCCCCTCGGTGTGGAGCAGTACTTC
TRBJ2-5,TRBV9,TRBD1,-,CASNSGTGIKETQYF,TGTGCCAGCAACTCCGGGACAGGGATAAAAGAGACCCAGTACTTC
TRBJ1-1,TRBV5-1,TRBD1,-,CASSLTGTAEAFF,TGCGCCAGCAGCCTAACGGGGACAGCTGAAGCTTTCTTT
TRBJ1-2,TRBV27,-,-,CASSPRQWADRSYGYTF,TGTGCCAGCAGTCCGCGGCAGTGGGCAGACAGGTCCTATGGCTACACCTTC
TRBJ2-7,TRBV29-1,-,-,CSVEDQTSNEQYF,TGCAGCGTTGAAGATCAGACTTCGAACGAGCAGTACTTC